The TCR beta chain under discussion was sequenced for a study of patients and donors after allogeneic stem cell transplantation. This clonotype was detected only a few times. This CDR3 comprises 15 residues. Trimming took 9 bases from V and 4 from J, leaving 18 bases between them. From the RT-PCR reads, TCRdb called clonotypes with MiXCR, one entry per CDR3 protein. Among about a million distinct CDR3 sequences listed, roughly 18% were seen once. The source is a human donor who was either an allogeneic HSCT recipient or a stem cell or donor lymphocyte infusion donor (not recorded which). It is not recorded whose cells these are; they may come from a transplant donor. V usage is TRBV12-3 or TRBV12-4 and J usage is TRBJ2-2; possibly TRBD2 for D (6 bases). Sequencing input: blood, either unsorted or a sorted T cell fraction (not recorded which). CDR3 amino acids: CARTRRDSPTGELFF. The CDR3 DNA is TGTGCCAGGACACGTAGGGACTCCCCCACCGGGGAGCTGTTTTTT.